Sequencing of this TCR beta chain was carried out in a study of response to subunit inactivated influenza vaccine. Trimming shortened V by 5 bases and J by 1 base, and 10 bases separated the two germline ends. Per germline, CDR1 SGHTA and CDR2 FQGNSA. This CDR3 spans 14 amino acids. This clonotype has just a few counts. The antigen remains undetermined. The study's findings and limits: Authors suggested that a seasonal influenza vaccination recruits few new T cells each time.

TCRdb reanalysed the RT-PCR reads using MiXCR and keeps one entry per CDR3 protein. The table lists fewer than 700,000 distinct CDR3 sequences, over 10% of them singletons. V and J are TRBV7-2 and TRBJ2-3; D is perhaps TRBD2 (6 bases). The receptor was derived from a middle-aged man who received an inactivated influenza vaccine. The input for sequencing was PBMCs from blood, taken about 40 days after vaccination. The DNA for the CDR3 is TGTGCCAGCAGCCAGGGACTTCGCACAGATACGCAGTATTTT. Translating it yields CASSQGLRTDTQYF.